This entry is about one TCR beta chain. Germline CDR1 MDHEN, CDR2 SYDVKM. The CDR3 totals 16 residues. V lost 3 bases and J lost 3; bases outside the gene matches: 9. This sample is drawn from a study of blood T cell repertoires in COVID-19. Authors' analysis steps: Counts of nucleated cells, estimated from reference gene primer amplification, were obtained. Sequenced by immunoSEQ multiplex PCR; TCRdb stores in-frame clones only, minus some. The DNA gave D and trimming, while V, J and clone size come from that table. The sample lists roughly 54,000 clones; 85% to 90% were seen once. Those enrolled in Seattle joined during active infection and were followed longitudinally afterward.

The sequencing sample was made of peripheral blood. The clonotype comes from a woman between 55 and 75 years old with COVID-19, enrolled during active disease. The chain links TRBV28 to TRBJ2-7; 9 bases fit TRBD2. The CDR3, as DNA: TGTGCCAGCAGTTTGAACCCAGGACTAGCGCACTACGAGCAGTACTTC. It specifies CASSLNPGLAHYEQYF.